What follows describes a single T cell receptor beta chain. This clone was recorded a few times. The clone's antigen remains unknown. The input lacks base qualities; no much larger clone sits a single base away. This entry belongs to a study of blood T cell repertoires in COVID-19 (dated by TCRdb to the early 2020s). A note on the overall study: Samples from collaborators originated in the United States, Italy and Spain and spanned both the acute and convalescent phases of COVID-19. Deeply sampled blood TCRbeta repertoires from subjects exposed to, actively infected with, or recovered from COVID-19 were included in the dataset. Nearly every sample came with metadata listing a de-identified subject ID, COVID-19 status, age in years and sex. The prospective study material was composed of cDNA or gDNA derived from T cells, B-cell-depleted T cells, or PBMCs. Samples came from the ongoing ImmuneRACE study (first 160 participants) plus 1,254 subjects from 6 global collaborators. The repertoires were released in a freely available public database intended as a resource for research on the immune response to SARS-CoV-2. Where available, HLA class I and class II types were obtained from metadata supplied by the sample provider rather than from assay-based typing.

Overall results and qualifications from the work: How much clinical and demographic metadata was included differed by source and by participant, and the metadata was provided uncurated.

At one collaborating source in Seattle, patients were enrolled during active infection and were followed longitudinally through the course of disease. Each collaborating institution followed its own protocols to collect whole blood in K2EDTA tubes. Collaborator samples were shipped for TCRbeta analysis as frozen whole blood, isolated PBMCs, or DNA extracted from either sample type. Here V drops 6 bases and J drops 6 bases, and the junction holds 3 bases not matched to any gene. Including cysteine and phenylalanine, the CDR3 has 11 amino acids. The read is trimmed to its CDR3 DNA, 33 bases read in frame from base 1. CDR1 SQVTM and CDR2 ANQGSEA are derived from the germline V gene. The immunoSEQ Assay, a bias-controlled multiplex PCR, was used to amplify TCRbeta CDR3 regions from genomic DNA. Per the source publication's procedure: Nucleated cell counts per sample were estimated from amplification of reference gene primers within the assay. To quantify the absolute abundance of each unique TCRbeta CDR3 rearrangement, sequence reads were collapsed and filtered. For each sample, productive Simpson clonality was calculated as the square root of Simpson's diversity index across productive rearrangements. The immuneACCESS repertoire file appears here via TCRdb, limited to in-frame rearrangements. These files lack a portion of the clones; in checked studies, under half of the deficit traces to unresolved V genes, and the cause of the others is not known. The D gene and trimming were derived from the DNA, and the V and J assignments and clone size from that table. This sample comprises roughly 11,000 clones, around 70% of them detected only once. The ten largest clones add up to 5% to 6.5% of the sample.

This clonotype originated in a man aged 60 to 75 with COVID-19, enrolled during active disease. The chain employs TRBV29-1 and TRBJ1-2; 8 junctional bases match TRBD1. The sample was peripheral blood. The CDR3 region has the sequence CSVRTGNGYTF. The sequenced DNA is TGCAGCGTCAGGACAGGGAATGGCTACACCTTC.